This T cell receptor beta chain was documented in a study of beta chain features in type 1 diabetes. Study conclusions and caveats: Shorter TCRB CDR3s, moderately but significantly so, were found in Type 1 diabetes patients in all four CD4+ subsets. There was no resolution here of whether HLA type influences TCRB rearrangement.

This clone was observed a few times. Its antigen is currently unknown. Expressed TCRB transcripts were sequenced after all isolated RNA was converted to cDNA. Sequenced by immunoSEQ multiplex PCR; TCRdb stores in-frame clones only, minus some. The sample records over 200,000 clones, approximately 11% being singletons. The origin of this receptor is a man aged 25 to 40 with type 1 diabetes. Sequenced: naive CD4+ T cells from blood.

The chain's CDR3 is CASSRDSPNTGELFF. DNA for the CDR3: TGCGCCAGCAGCCGGGACAGCCCGAACACCGGGGAGCTGTTTTTT. The rearrangement links TRBV5-1 to TRBJ2-2, with 7 bases lining up with TRBD1. V lost 4 bases to trimming and J lost 0 bases; unmatched junction nucleotides: 3. This CDR3 spans 15 amino acids. Germline-derived CDR1 and CDR2 are SGHRS and YFSETQ.